This T cell receptor beta chain was sequenced during a study of T cell responses to AZD1222 COVID-19 vaccine (dated by TCRdb to the early 2020s). For the wider study: AZD1222 recipients with second doses at about 4 weeks or about 12 weeks were pooled, because spike-specific TCR depth and breadth did not differ between schedules. Trial participants were enrolled by age into 18-55, 56-69 and 70-plus year subgroups, with roughly 160, 29 and 62 TCR-sequenced participants respectively. A total of more than 230 trial participants underwent TCR sequencing, of whom 207 had received two doses of AZD1222 and roughly 26 had received two doses of the MenACWY control vaccine.

As for this clone: What this receptor recognizes is not known. No per-base quality is available; no much larger clone lies one base away.

V loses 0 bases of germline sequence and J loses 1 base, and the interval between the two ends is 3 bases. The CDR3 measures 14 amino acids from cysteine to phenylalanine. Here the CDR3 DNA is all that survives: 42 bases in frame from base 1. Based on the germline V gene (reference sequence), the CDR1 and CDR2 sequences are WNHNN and SYGVQD. Paper-wide results and their limitations: The whole spike protein was spanned by vaccine-associated CD4 TCRs, and dominant responses were seen in regions 160-218 and 743-854. Because no samples from the day 14 peak response were available, repertoires could be characterized only after the peak T cell response. A significant rise in spike-specific TCR breadth and depth was observed after two AZD1222 doses relative to day 0 and relative to MenACWY recipients. The 56-69-year group was small, and its depth increase did not reach significance, likely because of low power. Reportedly, close to half of the unique spike-specific TCRs recognized epitopes lying outside the regions that are mutated in the B.1.351 and B.1.1.7 variants. Conclusions about previously exposed vaccinees are limited because only a handful of AZD1222 recipients were SARS-CoV-2 seropositive at baseline. Participants were mostly white British, with more females than males. The authors suggested clonal diversity may have been underestimated.

This specimen's time point label, interpreted: baseline before first vaccination. Vaccinee samples were obtained from the UK trials COV001 and COV002, which included a single-blind randomized controlled phase 2/3 trial of AZD1222 (ChAdOx1 nCoV-19) in healthy adults. Trial participant PBMC samples were collected at day 0 and day 28 after the second dose for TCRbeta chain sequencing. The CDR3 regions of human TCRbeta chains were analyzed by immunosequencing. The study's processing was this. TCRs in the repertoires were compared against a reference library of SARS-CoV-2-specific TCRs that had been generated with the MIRA antigen-specificity platform. Breadth was defined as the fraction of unique TCRs that were SARS-CoV-2-associated. Depth was defined as the fraction of total T cells that were SARS-CoV-2-associated. Each spike-specific TCR was assigned to its reactive spike region and to a CD4 or CD8 class using the MIRA data. Log10-transformed breadth and depth values were compared by one-way ANOVA with Sidak's multiple comparisons tests. In its TCRdb copy, this immuneACCESS table keeps in-frame sequences only and misses some clones. Where compared with another copy, unresolved V genes explain less than half of these, and the others have no known cause. The D gene and trimming were derived from the DNA, and the V and J assignments and clone size from that table. The sample table lists roughly 170,000 clones, 85% to 95% of them with a count of one. The ten largest clones add up to around 0.9% of the sample.

The material sequenced was peripheral blood, taken on day 0 of AZD1222 vaccination. This clonotype was sampled from an adult in good health. The sequence is built from TRBV10-1 and TRBJ2-2; no D segment can be confidently identified. The CDR3 is CASSESGNTGELFF. The nucleotide sequence is TGCGCCAGCAGTGAGTCAGGGAACACCGGGGAGCTGTTTTTT.